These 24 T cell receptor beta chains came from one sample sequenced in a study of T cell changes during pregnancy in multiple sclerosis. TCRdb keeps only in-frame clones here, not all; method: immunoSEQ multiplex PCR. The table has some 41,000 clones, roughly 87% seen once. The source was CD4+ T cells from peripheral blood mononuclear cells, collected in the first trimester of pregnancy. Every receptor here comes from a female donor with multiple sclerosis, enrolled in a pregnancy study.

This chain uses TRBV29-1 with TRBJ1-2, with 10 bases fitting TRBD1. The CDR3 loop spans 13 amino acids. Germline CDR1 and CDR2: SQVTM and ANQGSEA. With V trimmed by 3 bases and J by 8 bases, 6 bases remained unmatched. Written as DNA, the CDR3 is TGCAGCGTTGACAAGGGACAGGGGAACGGCTACACCTTC. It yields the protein CSVDKGQGNGYTF.

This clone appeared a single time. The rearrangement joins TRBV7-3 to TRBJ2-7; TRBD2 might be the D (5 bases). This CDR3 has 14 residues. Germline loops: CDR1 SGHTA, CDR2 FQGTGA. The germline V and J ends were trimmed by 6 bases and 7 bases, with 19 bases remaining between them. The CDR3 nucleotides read TGTGCCAGCAGGGCCCAACCGGGATCGGCGGAGCAGTACTTC. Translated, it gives CASRAQPGSAEQYF.

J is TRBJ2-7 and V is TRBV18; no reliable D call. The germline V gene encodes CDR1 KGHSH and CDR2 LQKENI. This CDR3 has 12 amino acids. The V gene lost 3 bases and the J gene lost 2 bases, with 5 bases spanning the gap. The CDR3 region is CASSPQTYEQYF. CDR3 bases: TGTGCCAGCTCACCTCAGACCTACGAGCAGTACTTC.

CDR3: CASSLPGAGATNEKLFF. CDR3 bases: TGTGCCAGCAGCTTACCAGGGGCCGGAGCAACTAATGAAAAACTGTTTTTT. V usage is TRBV11-2 and J usage is TRBJ1-4, with D possibly TRBD1 on 6 matching bases. Trimming left V 2 bases short and J 0 bases short, with 13 bases between. Germline CDR1 reads SGHAT; CDR2 reads FQNNGV. The CDR3 extends over 17 amino acids. The entire variable domain, with the rest obtained from reference TRBV11-2 and TRBJ1-4, is as follows: EAGVAQSPRYKIIEKRQSVAFWCNPISGHATLYWYQQILGQGPKLLIQFQNNGVVDDSQLPKDRFSAERLKGVDSTLKIQPAKLEDSAVYLCASSLPGAGATNEKLFFGSGTQLSVL.

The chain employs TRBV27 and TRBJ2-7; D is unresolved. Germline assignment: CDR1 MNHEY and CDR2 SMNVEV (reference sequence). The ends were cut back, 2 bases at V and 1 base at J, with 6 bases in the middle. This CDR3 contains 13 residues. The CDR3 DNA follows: TGTGCCAGCAGTTTAGTTCCGTCCTACGAGCAGTACTTC. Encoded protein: CASSLVPSYEQYF.

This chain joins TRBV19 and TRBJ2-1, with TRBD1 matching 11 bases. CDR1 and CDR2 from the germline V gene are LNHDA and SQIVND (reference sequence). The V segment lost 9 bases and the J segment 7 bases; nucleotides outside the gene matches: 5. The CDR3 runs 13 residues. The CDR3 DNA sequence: TGTGCCAGCGCCGGGACAGGGGGGAATGAGCAGTTCTTC. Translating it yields CASAGTGGNEQFF.

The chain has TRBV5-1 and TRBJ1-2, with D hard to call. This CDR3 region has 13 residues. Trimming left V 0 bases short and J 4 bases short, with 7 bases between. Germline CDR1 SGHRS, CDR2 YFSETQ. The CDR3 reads CASSLAGPYGYTF. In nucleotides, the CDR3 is TGCGCCAGCAGCTTGGCAGGTCCCTATGGCTACACCTTC.

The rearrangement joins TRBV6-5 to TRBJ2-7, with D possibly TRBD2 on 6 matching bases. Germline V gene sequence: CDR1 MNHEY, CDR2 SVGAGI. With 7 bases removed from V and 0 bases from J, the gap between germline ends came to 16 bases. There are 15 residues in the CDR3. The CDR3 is CASKFTRESSYEQYF. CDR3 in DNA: TGTGCCAGCAAATTTACTCGGGAGAGCTCCTACGAGCAGTACTTC.

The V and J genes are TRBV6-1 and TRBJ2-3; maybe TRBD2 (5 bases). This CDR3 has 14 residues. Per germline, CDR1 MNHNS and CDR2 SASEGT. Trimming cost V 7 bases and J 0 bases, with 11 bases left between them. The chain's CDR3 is CASNKGGSTDTQYF. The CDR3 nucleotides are TGTGCCAGCAATAAAGGCGGGAGCACAGATACGCAGTATTTT.

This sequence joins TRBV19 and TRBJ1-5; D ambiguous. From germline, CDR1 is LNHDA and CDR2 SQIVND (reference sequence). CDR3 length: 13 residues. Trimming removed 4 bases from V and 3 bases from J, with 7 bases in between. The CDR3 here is CASSNSLNQPQHF. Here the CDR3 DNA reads TGTGCCAGTAGTAACAGTCTCAATCAGCCCCAGCATTTT.

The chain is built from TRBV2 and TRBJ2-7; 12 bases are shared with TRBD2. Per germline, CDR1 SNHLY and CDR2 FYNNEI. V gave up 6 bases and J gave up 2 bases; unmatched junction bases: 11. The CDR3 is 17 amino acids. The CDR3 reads CASRQKTSGSITYEQYF. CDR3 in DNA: TGTGCCAGCAGGCAAAAGACTAGCGGGAGTATTACCTACGAGCAGTACTTC.

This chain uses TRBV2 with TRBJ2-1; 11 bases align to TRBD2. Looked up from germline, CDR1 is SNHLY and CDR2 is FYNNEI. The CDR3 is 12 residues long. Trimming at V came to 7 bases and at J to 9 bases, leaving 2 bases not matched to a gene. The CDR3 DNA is TGTGCCAGCAAGGGACTAGCGGCTGAGCAGTTCTTC. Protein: CASKGLAAEQFF.

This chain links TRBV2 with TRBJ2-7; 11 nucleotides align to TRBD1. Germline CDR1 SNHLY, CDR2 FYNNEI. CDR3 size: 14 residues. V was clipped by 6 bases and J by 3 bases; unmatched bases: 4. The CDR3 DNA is TGTGCCAGCAGGGCAGGGACAGGGGGCTACGAGCAGTACTTC. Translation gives CASRAGTGGYEQYF.

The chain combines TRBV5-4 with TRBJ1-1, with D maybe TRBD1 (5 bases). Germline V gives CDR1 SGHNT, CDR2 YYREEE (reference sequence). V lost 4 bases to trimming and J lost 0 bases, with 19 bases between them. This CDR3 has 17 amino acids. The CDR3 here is CASSPSSSREVNTEAFF. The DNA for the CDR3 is TGTGCCAGCAGCCCCTCTTCGAGCAGGGAGGTGAACACTGAAGCTTTCTTT.

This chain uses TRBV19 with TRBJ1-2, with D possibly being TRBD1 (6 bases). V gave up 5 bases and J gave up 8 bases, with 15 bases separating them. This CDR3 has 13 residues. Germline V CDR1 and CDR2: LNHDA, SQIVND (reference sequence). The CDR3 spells CASSLGAGKGYTF. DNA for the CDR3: TGTGCCAGTAGTCTGGGGGCAGGGAAAGGCTACACCTTC.

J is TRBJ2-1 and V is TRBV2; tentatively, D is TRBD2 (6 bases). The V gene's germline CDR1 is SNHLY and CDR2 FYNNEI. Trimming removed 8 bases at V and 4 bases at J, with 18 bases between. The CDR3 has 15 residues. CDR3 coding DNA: TGTGCCAGCGGGGGAACTAGCCAGGGATACAATGAGCAGTTCTTC. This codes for CASGGTSQGYNEQFF.

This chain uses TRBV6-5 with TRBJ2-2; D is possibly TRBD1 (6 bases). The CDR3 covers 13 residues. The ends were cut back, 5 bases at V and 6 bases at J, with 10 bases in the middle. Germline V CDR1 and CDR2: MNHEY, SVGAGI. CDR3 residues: CASSPQGPGELFF. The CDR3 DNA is TGTGCCAGCAGTCCACAGGGTCCCGGGGAGCTGTTTTTT.

CDR3 sequence (DNA): TGTGCCAGCAGTGAAGCCGGAGGGGGGGGAGACTATGGCTACACCTTC. The encoded protein is CASSEAGGGGDYGYTF. The chain has TRBV6-1 and TRBJ1-2; a weak D match, TRBD1 (6 bases). V was trimmed by 0 bases and J by 3 bases, leaving 14 bases between them. The CDR3 is made up of 16 amino acids. Germline lookup yields CDR1 MNHNS and CDR2 SASEGT.

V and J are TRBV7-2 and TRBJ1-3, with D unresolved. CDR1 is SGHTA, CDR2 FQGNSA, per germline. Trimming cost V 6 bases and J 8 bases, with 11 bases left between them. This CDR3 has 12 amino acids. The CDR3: CASSRSTDTIYF. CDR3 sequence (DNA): TGTGCCAGCAGTCGATCCACTGACACCATATATTTT.

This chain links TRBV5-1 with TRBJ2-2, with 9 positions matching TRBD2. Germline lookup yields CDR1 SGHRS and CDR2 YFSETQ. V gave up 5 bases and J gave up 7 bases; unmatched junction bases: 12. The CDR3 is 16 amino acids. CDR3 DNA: TGCGCCAGCAGGCCTCTGGCGGGGGGGCCCGGCGGGGAGCTGTTTTTT. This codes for CASRPLAGGPGGELFF.

CDR3 coding DNA: TGTGCCATCAGCAGGAACACTGAAGCTTTCTTT. Translation: CAISRNTEAFF. This chain links TRBV10-3 with TRBJ1-1; no clear D. V dropped 6 bases and J dropped 1 base, with 3 bases sitting between them. Germline values: CDR1 ENHRY, CDR2 SYGVKD. The CDR3 is 11 residues long.

The CDR3 nucleotides read TGTGCCAGTAGACCGACAGGGGTTAGTCAGCCCCAGCATTTT. Protein: CASRPTGVSQPQHF. This chain uses TRBV19 with TRBJ1-5, with 8 bases lining up with TRBD1. Unmatched junction bases numbered 7, after V lost 6 bases and J lost 6 bases. The CDR3 has 14 amino acids. CDR1 and CDR2 from the germline V gene are LNHDA and SQIVND (reference sequence).

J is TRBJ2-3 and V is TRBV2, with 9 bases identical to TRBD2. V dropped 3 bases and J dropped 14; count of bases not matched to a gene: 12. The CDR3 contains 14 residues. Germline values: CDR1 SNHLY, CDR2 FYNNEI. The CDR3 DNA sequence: TGTGCCAGCAGTGATCTGGAGCGGGAGGATCCCACGTATTTT. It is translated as CASSDLEREDPTYF.

CDR3 protein: CASSQGASGDTEAFF. The CDR3 region has the DNA TGCGCCAGCAGCCAGGGTGCATCGGGGGACACTGAAGCTTTCTTT. V is TRBV4-3 and J is TRBJ1-1, with a weak D call TRBD1 (5 bases). The CDR3 is made up of 15 amino acids. Germline loops: CDR1 LGHNA, CDR2 YSLEER. The germline V and J ends were trimmed by 3 bases and 3 bases, with 14 bases remaining between them.